Sequencing of this TCR beta chain was carried out in a study of blood T cell repertoires in COVID-19. Assay used: immunoSEQ multiplex PCR; TCRdb lists only in-frame clones, some missing. This sample yields over 110,000 clones, of which approximately 87% are seen a single time; over 9% belongs to the top ten. The age range of participants was about 18 to 89 years, with residence in about two dozen US areas. Cohort placement rested on clinical history that participants reported themselves. The recovered donors of Cohort 3 showed two negative PCRs, clearance, or symptom resolution. Trimming removed 9 bases from V and 9 bases from J; junction bases left unmatched: 3. CDR3 size: 12 residues.

The sequencing sample was made of PBMCs or T cells enriched from blood (not recorded which). The sequence was obtained from a man aged 55 to 70 who had recovered from COVID-19. The genes are TRBV6-7 and TRBJ1-6, with TRBD1 identical over 9 bases. TRBV6-7 is an open reading frame whose function is uncertain. The DNA for the CDR3 is TGTGCCAGGGGACAGGGTGGTTCACCCCTCCACTTT. The encoded protein is CARGQGGSPLHF.